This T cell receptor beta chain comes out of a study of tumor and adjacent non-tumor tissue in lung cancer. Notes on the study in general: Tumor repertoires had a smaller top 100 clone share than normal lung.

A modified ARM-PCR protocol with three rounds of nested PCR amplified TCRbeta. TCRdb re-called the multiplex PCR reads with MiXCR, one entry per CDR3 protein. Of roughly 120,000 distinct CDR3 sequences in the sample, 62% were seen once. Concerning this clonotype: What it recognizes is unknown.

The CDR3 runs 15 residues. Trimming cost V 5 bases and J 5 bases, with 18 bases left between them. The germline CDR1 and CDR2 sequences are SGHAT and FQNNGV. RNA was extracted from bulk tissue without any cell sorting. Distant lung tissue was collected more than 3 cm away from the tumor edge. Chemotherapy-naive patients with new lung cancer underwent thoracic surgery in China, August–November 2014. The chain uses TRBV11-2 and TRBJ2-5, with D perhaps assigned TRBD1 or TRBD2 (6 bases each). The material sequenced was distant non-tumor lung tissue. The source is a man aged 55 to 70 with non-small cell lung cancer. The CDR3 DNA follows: TGTGCCAGCAGCGTAGCGGAACAGGGTCTGGAGACCCAGTACTTC. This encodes CASSVAEQGLETQYF.